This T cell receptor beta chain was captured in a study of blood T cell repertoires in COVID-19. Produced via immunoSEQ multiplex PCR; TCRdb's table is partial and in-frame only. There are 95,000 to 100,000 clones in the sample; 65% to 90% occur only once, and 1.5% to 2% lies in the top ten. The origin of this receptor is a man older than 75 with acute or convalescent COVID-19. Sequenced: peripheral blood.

The CDR3 protein is CASSFWTASMLMGYTF. The CDR3 DNA follows: TGTGCCAGCAGTTTTTGGACAGCGTCAATGCTGATGGGCTACACCTTC. V usage is TRBV28 and J usage is TRBJ1-2, with TRBD1 as a possible D gene (6 bases). CDR3 length: 16 amino acids. Germline V gives CDR1 MDHEN, CDR2 SYDVKM. The V end was cut by 3 bases, the J end by 8 bases, with 22 bases between.